This passage covers 21 T cell receptor beta chains from one sample sequenced in a study of blood T cell repertoires in COVID-19. Assay: immunoSEQ multiplex PCR; the TCRdb copy retains only in-frame clones and omits some. The profile shows 650,000 to 800,000 clones, more than 80% of them singletons. Specimen: peripheral blood. The receptors derive from a woman aged 18-35 years with acute or convalescent COVID-19.

The chain recombines TRBV6-1 with TRBJ1-2; 7 nucleotides agree with TRBD1. CDR3 size: 13 residues. Germline loops: CDR1 MNHNS, CDR2 SASEGT. The J segment lost 7 bases and the V segment lost 2 bases, leaving 4 bases of the junction unmatched. CDR3 amino acids: CASSESGGIGYTF. CDR3 bases: TGTGCCAGCAGTGAATCAGGGGGAATTGGCTACACCTTC.

This chain connects TRBV11-2 to TRBJ2-5, with D tentatively TRBD2 (5 bases). The CDR3 has 13 residues. Between the trimmed V and J ends, which lost 6 bases and 5 bases, there was a span of 13 bases. CDR1 is SGHAT, CDR2 FQNNGV, per germline. CDR3 nucleotides: TGTGCCAGCAGTTACGGGGTACTTGAGACCCAGTACTTC. As protein: CASSYGVLETQYF.

The chain recombines TRBV7-9 with TRBJ2-2; TRBD1 aligns across 11 bases. V dropped 10 bases and J dropped 4; count of bases not matched to a gene: 5. The V gene's germline CDR1 is SEHNR and CDR2 FQNEAQ (reference sequence). This CDR3 region has 14 residues. The CDR3 DNA reads as TGTGCCATCGGACAGGGGGCGAGCACCGGGGAGCTGTTTTTT. Translated, it gives CAIGQGASTGELFF.

A remark on this clone: An end of the junction does not agree with germline; a read error may underlie this. J is TRBJ2-7 and V is TRBV3-1 (or the pseudogene TRBV3-2); no clear D gene. Germline V gene sequence: CDR1 LGHDT, CDR2 YNNKEL (reference sequence). This CDR3 is built from 14 residues. CDR3 nucleotides: TGTGCCAGCAGTCAAGGGTTTAGCTCCTACGAGCAGTACTTC. It codes for CASSQGFSSYEQYF.

V usage is TRBV5-1 and J usage is TRBJ1-1, with a possible D match to TRBD1 (5 bases). V gave up 4 bases and J gave up 1 base, with 14 bases separating them. This CDR3 region has 15 residues. Germline V gene data show CDR1 as SGHRS and CDR2 as YFSETQ. The CDR3 DNA reads as TGCGCCAGCAGCCTTATGGGGCTTCAGAACACTGAAGCTTTCTTT. Translation gives CASSLMGLQNTEAFF.

The chain combines TRBV7-9 with TRBJ1-1, with 8 bases fitting TRBD1. The junction had 9 bases not matched to a gene; V was cut back by 5 bases and J by 1 base. Germline V gene lookup returns CDR1 SEHNR and CDR2 FQNEAQ (reference sequence). CDR3 size: 16 residues. The CDR3 region is CASSPTGGGWNTEAFF. CDR3 DNA: TGTGCCAGCAGCCCAACAGGGGGTGGGTGGAACACTGAAGCTTTCTTT. The full variable domain, its missing parts supplied by reference TRBV7-9 and TRBJ1-1, is DTGVSQNPRHKITKRGQNVTFRCDPISEHNRLYWYRQTLGQGPEFLTYFQNEAQLEKSRLLSDRFSAERPKGSFSTLEIQRTEQGDSAMYLCASSPTGGGWNTEAFFGQGTRLTVV.

The chain combines TRBV10-3 with TRBJ2-1, with 8 bases matching TRBD1. The V gene end was trimmed by 3 bases and the J gene end by 3 bases; junction bases not matched to a gene: 1. CDR1 is ENHRY and CDR2 is SYGVKD in the germline V gene. This CDR3 region has 14 residues. The CDR3 loop is CAISDGTGYNEQFF. For the CDR3, the DNA is TGTGCCATCAGTGATGGGACAGGCTACAATGAGCAGTTCTTC.

V is TRBV21-1 and J is TRBJ1-3; TRBD1, the table's D call, was not compared with the DNA. TRBV21-1 is tagged as a pseudogene. There are 15 residues in the CDR3. Written as DNA, the CDR3 is TGTGCCAGCAAACAGACAGGCTACTCTGGAAACACCATATATTTT. Its protein product is CASKQTGYSGNTIYF.

The chain joins TRBV6-5 to TRBJ1-4; 8 bases fit TRBD1. Germline loops: CDR1 MNHEY, CDR2 SVGAGI. This CDR3 region has 15 residues. Losses at the gene ends were 7 bases for V and 7 bases for J; bases not matched to a gene: 11. The CDR3 nucleotides read TGTGCCAGCATTCCCAGGGGGCAACTTGGTGAAAAACTGTTTTTT. Its translation: CASIPRGQLGEKLFF.

The chain joins TRBV6-5 to TRBJ2-7, with D perhaps TRBD1 (6 bases). V lost 6 bases to trimming and J lost 2 bases, with 11 bases between them. The CDR3 consists of 13 residues. From germline, CDR1 is MNHEY and CDR2 SVGAGI. CDR3 nucleotides: TGTGCCAGCAGCTACAGGGAGACCTACGAGCAGTACTTC. Encoded protein: CASSYRETYEQYF.

This chain joins TRBV29-1 and TRBJ1-1, with 8 bases lining up with TRBD1. The germline CDR1 and CDR2 sequences are SQVTM and ANQGSEA. The CDR3 loop spans 13 amino acids. Trimming took 1 base from V and 5 from J; bases not matched to a gene: 3. In DNA form, the CDR3 reads TGCAGCGTTGAAGCAGGGGGCGGTACTGAAGCTTTCTTT. This codes for CSVEAGGGTEAFF.

The V gene is TRBV11-2, the J gene TRBJ2-2; tentative D call: TRBD1 (10 bases). The CDR3 covers 16 residues. V lost 6 bases and J lost 4, with 18 bases in between. Per the germline V gene, CDR1 is SGHAT and CDR2 is FQNNGV. The CDR3 DNA reads as TGTGCCAGCAGGCGGGGGGGACAGGGGCGCACCGGGGAGCTGTTTTTT. It specifies CASRRGGQGRTGELFF.

This sequence joins TRBV6-1 and TRBJ2-7; 10 bases map to TRBD1. The CDR3 totals 15 residues. The V gene's germline CDR1 is MNHNS and CDR2 SASEGT. V shed 2 bases, J shed 2 bases, and the junction held 3 bases outside the gene matches. CDR3 bases: TGTGCCAGCAGTGAAACCGGGACAGGGGCCTACGAGCAGTACTTC. Its protein product is CASSETGTGAYEQYF.

The chain combines TRBV9 with TRBJ2-1; maybe TRBD1 (5 bases). This CDR3 has 18 amino acids. Per the germline V gene, CDR1 is SGDLS and CDR2 is YYNGEE. Trimming left V 0 bases short and J 2 bases short, with 18 bases between. For the CDR3, the DNA is TGTGCCAGCAGCGTAGTCGACTTAGGGGTCCTTACCTACAATGAGCAGTTCTTC. It specifies CASSVVDLGVLTYNEQFF.

J is TRBJ2-2 and V is TRBV29-1; a possible D gene is TRBD2 (6 bases). This CDR3 spans 15 amino acids. V shed 4 bases and J shed 1 base, with 13 bases lying between them. CDR1 SQVTM and CDR2 ANQGSEA come from the germline V gene. CDR3 bases: TGCAGCGTTGCGGCCGGGGGTGTGAACACCGGGGAGCTGTTTTTT. Translated, it gives CSVAAGGVNTGELFF.

In its sample, this clone was seen a few times. The genes are TRBV3-1 (or the pseudogene TRBV3-2) and TRBJ1-3; D perhaps matches TRBD1 (5 bases). V was cut by 4 bases and J by 2 bases, with 6 bases left in between. Germline V gene lookup returns CDR1 LGHDT and CDR2 YNNKEL (reference sequence). This CDR3 is built from 13 residues. The CDR3 reads CASSLGAGNTIYF. The DNA for the CDR3 is TGTGCCAGCAGCCTAGGGGCTGGAAACACCATATATTTT.

V and J are TRBV18 and TRBJ2-1, with 9 bases identical to TRBD1. CDR3 size: 17 residues. The J segment lost 3 bases and the V segment lost 3 bases, leaving 9 bases of the junction unmatched. Germline V CDR1 and CDR2: KGHSH, LQKENI. DNA of the CDR3: TGTGCCAGCTCACCTGGGACAGGGATGGTTGACTACAATGAGCAGTTCTTC. Its translation: CASSPGTGMVDYNEQFF.

The V gene is TRBV19, the J gene TRBJ2-7, with TRBD1 matching 7 bases. The V and J ends lost 8 bases and 7 bases, in that order; junction bases with no gene match: 14. This CDR3 spans 14 amino acids. Germline loops: CDR1 LNHDA, CDR2 SQIVND (reference sequence). CDR3 coding DNA: TGTGCCAGTGACTCAGGGGGTAAGAGGCGGGAGCAGTACTTC. Its translation is CASDSGGKRREQYF.

The V and J genes are TRBV20-1 and TRBJ1-6, with 7 bases matching TRBD1. Per the germline V gene, CDR1 is DFQATT and CDR2 is SNEGSKA (reference sequence). Trimming at V came to 3 bases and at J to 3 bases, leaving 11 bases not matched to a gene. The CDR3 is 17 amino acids. This chain's CDR3 is CSASTAGTAVYNSPLHF. The CDR3 bases are TGCAGTGCTAGTACCGCCGGGACAGCCGTCTATAATTCACCCCTCCACTTT.

This rearrangement joins TRBV6-5 to TRBJ2-7; D remains ambiguous. Germline CDR1 reads MNHEY; CDR2 reads SVGAGI. V was clipped by 7 bases and J by 6 bases, with 22 bases between them. The length of the CDR3 is 15 residues. The DNA for the CDR3 is TGTGCCAGCAAATCCTATGATTTCGCCGGGTCCGAGCAGTACTTC. This translates into CASKSYDFAGSEQYF.

This rearrangement joins TRBV4-3 to TRBJ1-2; D gene ambiguous. Trimming left V 0 bases short and J 3 bases short, with 17 bases between. Germline CDR1 LGHNA, CDR2 YSLEER. CDR3 length: 17 amino acids. The CDR3, as DNA: TGCGCCAGCAGCCAAGATCTGGGCTCGGCCTTTGACTATGGCTACACCTTC. It yields the protein CASSQDLGSAFDYGYTF.